This section outlines one TCR beta chain sequence together with its context. This sample is part of a study of T cell clonotyping in hematopoietic cell transplantation. TCRdb's copy holds only in-frame clones and misses some; the assay was immunoSEQ multiplex PCR. The sample records roughly 48,000 clones, approximately 82% being singletons. The time point here: recipient sample about 28 days before transplant, after cytoreduction. The specimen was peripheral blood mononuclear cells, collected before stem cell transplant. The origin of this receptor is a man aged 55 to 69 with myelodysplastic syndrome. Some clones in this sample may be carry-over from other donors' samples.

The CDR3 coding sequence is TGTGCCAGCAGCTTAGAGCGTGGGGGGGTTCAAGAGACCCAGTACTTC. Amino acid sequence: CASSLERGGVQETQYF. The gene calls are TRBV7-8 and TRBJ2-5; TRBD2 matches 7 bases. The CDR3 sequence is 16 residues long. After removal of 1 base from V and 2 bases from J, the junction contained 7 bases not matched to a gene. Per the germline V gene, CDR1 is SGHVS and CDR2 is FQNEAQ. Full variable domain (missing parts from reference TRBV7-8 and TRBJ2-5): GAGVSQSPRYKVAKRGQDVALRCDPISGHVSLFWYQQALGQGPEFLTYFQNEAQLDKSGLPSDRFFAERPEGSVSTLKIQRTQQEDSAVYLCASSLERGGVQETQYFGPGTRLLVL.